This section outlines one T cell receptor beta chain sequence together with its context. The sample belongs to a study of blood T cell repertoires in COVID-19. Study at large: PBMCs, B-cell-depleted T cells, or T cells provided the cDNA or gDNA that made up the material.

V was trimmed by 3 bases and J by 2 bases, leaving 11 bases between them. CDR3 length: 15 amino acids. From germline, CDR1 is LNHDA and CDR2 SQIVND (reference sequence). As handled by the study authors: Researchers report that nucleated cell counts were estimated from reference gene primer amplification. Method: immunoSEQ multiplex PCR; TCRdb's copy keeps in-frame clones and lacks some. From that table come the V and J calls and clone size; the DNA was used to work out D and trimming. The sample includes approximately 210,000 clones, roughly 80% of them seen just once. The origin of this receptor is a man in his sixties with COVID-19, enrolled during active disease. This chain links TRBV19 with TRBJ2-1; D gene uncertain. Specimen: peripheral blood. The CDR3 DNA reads TGTGCCAGTAGTATGGCCCGCCAAGCCTACAATGAGCAGTTCTTC. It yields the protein CASSMARQAYNEQFF. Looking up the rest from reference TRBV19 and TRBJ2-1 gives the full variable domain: DGGITQSPKYLFRKEGQNVTLSCEQNLNHDAMYWYRQDPGQGLRLIYYSQIVNDFQKGDIAEGYSVSREKKESFPLTVTSAQKNPTAFYLCASSMARQAYNEQFFGPGTRLTVL.